The 17 T cell receptor beta chains below all came from one sample that was sequenced in a study of cytomegalovirus exposure and HLA in healthy donors. PCR amplification relied on 60 Vbeta primers (plus 13 Jbeta primers). Sequencing used immunoSEQ multiplex PCR; TCRdb keeps in-frame clones, though not all of them. Seen here are about 110,000 clones, roughly 80% observed once, and the top ten hold roughly 3.9%. Sequencing input: PBMCs. The receptors were sampled from a man between 60 and 75 years old in good health and CMV-seronegative.

The rearrangement joins TRBV7-3 to TRBJ2-2; 7 positions match TRBD1. The CDR3 is 17 residues long. Trimming removed 5 bases from V and 7 bases from J; junction bases left unmatched: 16. The germline V gene has CDR1 SGHTA and CDR2 FQGTGA. DNA of the CDR3: TGTGCCAGCAGCCTACTAGGGGGCGTTCGACTGGGCGGGGAGCTGTTTTTT. It encodes CASSLLGGVRLGGELFF.

The chain links TRBV7-8 to TRBJ1-1; D is unclear. Germline V lookup: CDR1 SGHVS, CDR2 FQNEAQ. The CDR3 has 16 amino acids. Trimming left V 2 bases short and J 5 bases short, with 18 bases between. The CDR3 bases are TGTGCCAGCAGCTTACAACAGATAGGCAGGAGGACTGAAGCTTTCTTT. Protein sequence: CASSLQQIGRRTEAFF.

The chain carries TRBV7-2 and TRBJ2-5; no firm D call. Trimming took off 4 bases at V and 5 bases at J, with 14 bases between the two ends. Germline lookup yields CDR1 SGHTA and CDR2 FQGNSA. This CDR3 region has 14 residues. The CDR3 sequence: CASSWAAAEETQYF. As DNA, the CDR3 is TGTGCCAGCAGCTGGGCCGCCGCCGAGGAGACCCAGTACTTC.

This clone turned up a few times. V is TRBV28 and J is TRBJ1-6; 10 bases are shared with TRBD1. CDR3 length equals 15 residues. Germline lookup yields CDR1 MDHEN and CDR2 SYDVKM. V shed 4 bases, J shed 10 bases, and the junction held 7 bases outside the gene matches. CDR3 bases: TGTGCCAGCAGTTATGGCGGGACAGGGGTCTCACCCCTCCACTTT. Its translation is CASSYGGTGVSPLHF.

This chain links TRBV7-3 with TRBJ2-2, with a tentative D call TRBD2 (6 bases). The V end lost 3 bases, the J end lost 1 base, and 9 bases lay between the germline ends. From germline, CDR1 is SGHTA and CDR2 FQGTGA. The CDR3 has 15 residues. The DNA of the CDR3 is TGTGCCAGCAGCTTTGGCGGGGTGAACACCGGGGAGCTGTTTTTT. It codes for CASSFGGVNTGELFF.

The chain employs TRBV4-2 and TRBJ2-3; D is unclear. The germline V gene encodes CDR1 LGHNA and CDR2 YNFKEQ. Trimming stripped 4 bases from V and 0 bases from J, with 11 bases between. The CDR3 contains 15 residues. The CDR3, as DNA: TGTGCCAGCAGCCCGAGCGAGGCTAGCACAGATACGCAGTATTTT. It is translated as CASSPSEASTDTQYF.

The count of this clone is one. The chain joins TRBV5-5 to TRBJ1-4; possibly TRBD1 for D (6 bases). CDR3 length: 14 amino acids. Germline-derived CDR1 and CDR2 are SGHKS and YYEKEE (reference sequence). Between the trimmed V and J ends, which lost 4 bases and 7 bases, there was a span of 14 bases. The CDR3 reads CASSVQGDAEKLFF. The CDR3 nucleotides are TGTGCCAGCAGCGTACAGGGAGACGCTGAAAAACTGTTTTTT. The full variable domain, completed using reference TRBV5-5 and TRBJ1-4, is DAGVTQSPTHLIKTRGQQVTLRCSPISGHKSVSWYQQVLGQGPQFIFQYYEKEERGRGNFPDRFSARQFPNYSSELNVNALLLGDSALYLCASSVQGDAEKLFFGSGTQLSVL.

Written as DNA, the CDR3 is TGTGCCACCCTGATACTAGCGGGGGGGCTCAGAGGTGAGCAGTTCTTC. Translated: CATLILAGGLRGEQFF. The chain employs TRBV5-6 and TRBJ2-1; 13 nucleotides align to TRBD2. The V and J ends lost 9 bases and 9 bases, in that order; junction bases with no gene match: 15. Germline CDR1 reads SGHDT; CDR2 reads YYEEEE. There are 16 residues in the CDR3.

The chain combines TRBV2 with TRBJ2-2; D is perhaps TRBD2 (5 bases). V shed 7 bases and J shed 0 bases, with 9 bases lying between them. Germline CDR1 and CDR2: SNHLY and FYNNEI. This CDR3 has 14 residues. CDR3 coding DNA: TGTGCCAGCAAAAGCGGCGCGAACACCGGGGAGCTGTTTTTT. Translated: CASKSGANTGELFF.

This clone has more than one count but fewer than ten. The CDR3 here is CASSPTGTLNTGELFF. The CDR3 coding sequence is TGTGCCAGCAGCCCAACCGGGACTCTCAACACCGGGGAGCTGTTTTTT. The chain couples TRBV9 to TRBJ2-2; D may be TRBD2 (6 bases). The CDR3 extends over 16 amino acids. The V gene lost 4 bases and the J gene lost 2 bases, with 15 bases spanning the gap. Germline loops: CDR1 SGDLS, CDR2 YYNGEE.

This clone was detected a few times. This chain links TRBV5-1 with TRBJ1-2, with D possibly TRBD1 on 5 matching bases. Per germline, CDR1 SGHRS and CDR2 YFSETQ. Trimming removed 2 bases from V and 1 base from J, with 9 bases in between. This CDR3 has 14 amino acids. DNA for the CDR3: TGCGCCAGCAGCTTTGAAGGGGTTAACTATGGCTACACCTTC. Translating it yields CASSFEGVNYGYTF.

The gene calls are TRBV10-2 and TRBJ1-5; the match to TRBD1 covers 10 bases. The CDR3 runs to 13 residues. V lost 6 bases, J lost 4 bases, and 0 bases stayed unmatched. Germline CDR1 and CDR2: WSHSY and SAAADI. DNA for the CDR3: TGCGCCAGCAGGGGACAGGGGAATCAGCCCCAGCATTTT. It specifies CASRGQGNQPQHF.

The chain combines TRBV5-1 with TRBJ1-2, with 10 bases lining up with TRBD1. CDR1 and CDR2 from the germline V gene are SGHRS and YFSETQ. V lost 4 bases and J lost 0; bases outside the gene matches: 15. The CDR3 totals 19 residues. DNA of the CDR3: TGCGCCAGCAGCGATTGGCCTCCGGGACAGGGGACTTCTAACTATGGCTACACCTTC. Encoded protein: CASSDWPPGQGTSNYGYTF.

This chain uses TRBV28 with TRBJ2-3; the match to TRBD1 covers 10 bases. The CDR3 totals 15 residues. Germline trimming cut 5 bases from V and 6 bases from J; bases unmatched to any gene: 8. The germline V gene encodes CDR1 MDHEN and CDR2 SYDVKM. CDR3 region: CASSDRGRDVDTQYF. The CDR3 coding sequence is TGTGCCAGCAGTGACAGGGGGCGCGATGTCGATACGCAGTATTTT.

The chain uses TRBV28 and TRBJ1-5; possibly TRBD1 for D (5 bases). The V end lost 2 bases, the J end lost 4 bases, and 9 bases lay between the germline ends. The germline CDR1 and CDR2 sequences are MDHEN and SYDVKM. The CDR3 is 14 amino acids. CDR3 nucleotides: TGTGCCAGCAGTTTAGGGGCAGAAAATCAGCCCCAGCATTTT. It encodes CASSLGAENQPQHF. Based on the CDR3 plus reference TRBV28 and TRBJ1-5, the full variable domain is DVKVTQSSRYLVKRTGEKVFLECVQDMDHENMFWYRQDPGLGLRLIYFSYDVKMKEKGDIPEGYSVSREKKERFSLILESASTNQTSMYLCASSLGAENQPQHFGDGTRLSIL.

This chain links TRBV6-5 with TRBJ2-7; 8 positions agree with TRBD1. The ends lost 0 bases at V and 0 bases at J; junction bases unmatched: 4. The CDR3 is 16 amino acids. Germline assignment: CDR1 MNHEY and CDR2 SVGAGI. CDR3 amino acids: CASSYSGQGSSYEQYF. In DNA, the CDR3 is TGTGCCAGCAGTTACTCTGGACAGGGCAGCTCCTACGAGCAGTACTTC.

The chain combines TRBV7-2 with TRBJ2-2; D gene uncertain. Germline values: CDR1 SGHTA, CDR2 FQGNSA. The CDR3 spans 13 residues. Deletions cut 2 bases from V and 5 bases from J, with 6 bases between. CDR3 sequence (DNA): TGTGCCAGCAGCTTAAAAACAACCGGGGAGCTGTTTTTT. It is translated as CASSLKTTGELFF.